These 12 T cell receptor beta chains originate from one sample sequenced in a study of blood T cell repertoires in COVID-19. The repertoire was sequenced with immunoSEQ multiplex PCR; TCRdb's copy has only in-frame clones and lacks some. The repertoire holds around 280,000 clones, with around 90% as singletons. Sequences were obtained from PBMCs or T cells enriched from blood (not recorded which). The receptors originated from a woman aged 40 to 50 who had recovered from COVID-19.

The chain has TRBV9 and TRBJ1-2, with D unclear. V lost 0 bases and J 2 bases, leaving 11 bases between the germline ends. The CDR3 consists of 15 residues. CDR1 is SGDLS, CDR2 YYNGEE, per germline. The chain's CDR3 is CASSVGGAGNYGYTF. CDR3 DNA: TGTGCCAGCAGCGTAGGTGGAGCTGGGAACTATGGCTACACCTTC.

The rearrangement links TRBV30 to TRBJ1-2, with 7 bases fitting TRBD1. The V and J ends lost 7 bases and 4 bases, in that order; junction bases with no gene match: 6. The CDR3 loop spans 12 amino acids. CDR1 is GTSNPN and CDR2 is SVGIG in the germline V gene (reference sequence). CDR3 residues: CAYGTAPYGYTF. The CDR3 DNA sequence: TGTGCCTATGGGACAGCTCCCTATGGCTACACCTTC.

J is TRBJ2-1 and V is TRBV4-3; D gene unclear. Germline values: CDR1 LGHNA, CDR2 YSLEER. Trimming shortened V by 1 base and J by 5 bases, and 6 bases separated the two germline ends. CDR3 length: 13 residues. The CDR3 sequence is CASSQGGNNEQFF. CDR3 bases: TGCGCCAGCAGCCAAGGAGGAAACAATGAGCAGTTCTTC.

The chain links TRBV4-1 to TRBJ1-2; the match to TRBD1 covers 7 bases. J was trimmed by 4 bases and V by 0 bases; bases with no gene match: 8. Germline lookup yields CDR1 MGHRA and CDR2 YSYEKL. CDR3 length: 16 residues. As DNA, the CDR3 is TGCGCCAGCAGCCAAGAGGCAGGGGGTCGGCGCTATGGCTACACCTTC. Residues: CASSQEAGGRRYGYTF.

The V gene is TRBV5-5, the J gene TRBJ1-6; no definite D call. The CDR3 totals 15 residues. Per germline, CDR1 SGHKS and CDR2 YYEKEE (reference sequence). V was clipped by 4 bases and J by 3 bases, with 11 bases between them. In DNA form, the CDR3 reads TGTGCCAGCAGCGTGGTCAGAAGCTATAATTCACCCCTCCACTTT. Translated: CASSVVRSYNSPLHF. Full variable domain (outside the CDR3, taken from reference TRBV5-5 and TRBJ1-6): DAGVTQSPTHLIKTRGQQVTLRCSPISGHKSVSWYQQVLGQGPQFIFQYYEKEERGRGNFPDRFSARQFPNYSSELNVNALLLGDSALYLCASSVVRSYNSPLHFGNGTRLTVT.

The chain couples TRBV7-9 to TRBJ1-1, with a weak D call TRBD1 (5 bases). The CDR3 spans 17 residues. V gave up 2 bases and J gave up 5 bases, with 21 bases separating them. CDR1 and CDR2 from the germline V gene are SEHNR and FQNEAQ (reference sequence). Here the CDR3 reads CASSLRKSGTEGTEAFF. CDR3 DNA: TGTGCCAGCAGCTTAAGAAAGTCCGGGACGGAGGGGACTGAAGCTTTCTTT.

This chain links TRBV7-8 with TRBJ1-1, with TRBD1 identical over 7 bases. Germline trimming cut 3 bases from V and 7 bases from J; bases unmatched to any gene: 20. Germline V CDR1 and CDR2: SGHVS, FQNEAQ. This CDR3 has 18 amino acids. The CDR3 is CASSFRAATGLAFGEAFF. DNA of the CDR3: TGTGCCAGCAGCTTTAGAGCCGCGACAGGGCTTGCCTTTGGTGAAGCTTTCTTT.

The chain uses TRBV5-1 and TRBJ2-3; D is perhaps TRBD1 (5 bases). The CDR3 has 16 amino acids. V dropped 4 bases and J dropped 1 base, with 16 bases sitting between them. Germline V lookup: CDR1 SGHRS, CDR2 YFSETQ. Here the CDR3 DNA reads TGCGCCAGCAGCCCCGGTAGGGGCGCGGGCACAGATACGCAGTATTTT. Translation gives CASSPGRGAGTDTQYF.

This chain connects TRBV2 to TRBJ1-3; maybe TRBD1 (5 bases). Per the germline V gene, CDR1 is SNHLY and CDR2 is FYNNEI. The CDR3 runs 15 residues. Trimming took 7 bases from V and 0 from J, leaving 13 bases between them. For the CDR3, the DNA is TGTGCCAGCACCGATTTCCAGGGCTCTGGAAACACCATATATTTT. This encodes CASTDFQGSGNTIYF.

The chain has TRBV18 and TRBJ1-5, with D unclear. CDR3 length equals 13 residues. Germline-derived CDR1 and CDR2 are KGHSH and LQKENI. V lost 5 bases and J lost 5, with 10 bases in between. The CDR3 nucleotides read TGTGCCAGCTCATTAGCGGCGGATCAGCCCCAGCATTTT. It codes for CASSLAADQPQHF.

V is TRBV5-4 and J is TRBJ2-1; a weak D match, TRBD2 (5 bases). The V gene lost 0 bases and the J gene lost 5 bases, with 12 bases spanning the gap. The CDR3 runs 15 residues. In germline, CDR1 is SGHNT, CDR2 YYREEE (reference sequence). CDR3 region: CASSLAGGRDNEQFF. CDR3 nucleotides: TGTGCCAGCAGCTTGGCTGGAGGTCGGGACAATGAGCAGTTCTTC.

The genes are TRBV7-9 and TRBJ1-1; 8 bases line up with TRBD1. Looked up from germline, CDR1 is SEHNR and CDR2 is FQNEAQ (reference sequence). With V trimmed by 5 bases and J by 0 bases, 14 bases remained unmatched. The CDR3 is 18 amino acids. CDR3 sequence reads: CASSRGSGQVNLNTEAFF. CDR3 coding DNA: TGTGCCAGCAGCAGAGGGTCGGGACAGGTTAATCTGAACACTGAAGCTTTCTTT.